This T cell receptor (beta chain) came from a study of CD8 T cells in Susac syndrome. With random hexamers, reverse transcription was performed on roughly 0.45 to 1 ug of RNA. TCRdb processed the immunoSEQ multiplex PCR reads anew with MiXCR; each CDR3 protein has one entry. Counted here are over 130,000 distinct CDR3 sequences, roughly 94% occurring once; the ten biggest clones make up more than 0.14%. The CDR3 consists of 12 residues. The germline V gene encodes CDR1 SGHAT and CDR2 FQNNGV. The V end lost 6 bases, the J end lost 6 bases, and 10 bases lay between the germline ends. Study results and caveats: That the number of individuals in its TCR sequencing and HLA analysis was relatively small was acknowledged by the study.

A single count supports this clonotype. What it binds is unknown. The clonotype was recovered from a human donor with Susac syndrome. The sequencing input was CD4+ T cells from PBMCs. J is TRBJ2-3 and V is TRBV11-2; unclear D gene. The CDR3 region is CASRGTSDTQYF. The CDR3 region has the DNA TGTGCCAGCAGGGGAACTTCGGATACGCAGTATTTT.